The subject of this entry is one TCR beta chain. The method was immunoSEQ multiplex PCR; TCRdb's version includes in-frame clones alone and lacks a portion of them. The sample lists approximately 170,000 clones, 83% occurring once. The data were obtained in a study of blood T cell repertoires in COVID-19. Looking at the study overall: There were acute and convalescent COVID-19 samples, and they came from the United States, Italy and Spain. The analysed material was cDNA or gDNA that came from T cells, B-cell-depleted T cells, or PBMCs.

In Seattle, patients joined the study during active infection and were tracked longitudinally. This sequence originates from a woman in her seventies with COVID-19, enrolled during active disease. The sample consisted of peripheral blood.

CDR3 sequence reads: CASSIVGTPWNEQFF. CDR3 bases: TGTGCCAGTAGTATAGTCGGGACACCGTGGAATGAGCAGTTCTTC. The J gene is TRBJ2-1, the V gene TRBV19; D perhaps matches TRBD1 (6 bases). Trimming shortened V by 1 base and J by 7 bases, and 14 bases separated the two germline ends. The CDR3 runs 15 residues. Germline V gene sequence: CDR1 LNHDA, CDR2 SQIVND (reference sequence).